This T cell receptor beta chain appears in the sequencing data of a study (dated by TCRdb to about 2016). This clonotype appeared a few times. This receptor's antigen is unknown. The record has no base qualities; no much larger clone is one base away. Library method: RT-PCR. TCRdb lists the instrument as Illumina MiSeq. TCRdb itself trimmed the public reads at Q25 with fastp, ran MiXCR and retained productive beta chains. Here each entry gathers all rows of one CDR3 protein and keeps the most common genes and DNA. A total of 550,000 to 750,000 distinct CDR3 sequences appear in this sample, 13% to 15% of them only once. The ten largest clones take up roughly 4% of the sample. The sequencing input was memory CD4+ T cells from blood. The origin of this receptor is a female donor in good health, serving as a healthy control.

The nucleotides are TGCAGTGCACCGCTAGCGGGGGCCCTCTACAATGAGCAGTTCTTC. This sequence encodes CSAPLAGALYNEQFF. The rearrangement combines TRBV20-1 with TRBJ2-1; 10 central bases correspond to TRBD2. The germline V gene (reference sequence) gives CDR1 as DFQATT and CDR2 as SNEGSKA. The junction shows trimming of 6 bases on V and 3 bases on J, and the gene matches do not reach 8 bases of it. The CDR3 measures 15 amino acids from cysteine to phenylalanine. The read is trimmed to its CDR3 DNA, 45 bases read in frame from base 1.